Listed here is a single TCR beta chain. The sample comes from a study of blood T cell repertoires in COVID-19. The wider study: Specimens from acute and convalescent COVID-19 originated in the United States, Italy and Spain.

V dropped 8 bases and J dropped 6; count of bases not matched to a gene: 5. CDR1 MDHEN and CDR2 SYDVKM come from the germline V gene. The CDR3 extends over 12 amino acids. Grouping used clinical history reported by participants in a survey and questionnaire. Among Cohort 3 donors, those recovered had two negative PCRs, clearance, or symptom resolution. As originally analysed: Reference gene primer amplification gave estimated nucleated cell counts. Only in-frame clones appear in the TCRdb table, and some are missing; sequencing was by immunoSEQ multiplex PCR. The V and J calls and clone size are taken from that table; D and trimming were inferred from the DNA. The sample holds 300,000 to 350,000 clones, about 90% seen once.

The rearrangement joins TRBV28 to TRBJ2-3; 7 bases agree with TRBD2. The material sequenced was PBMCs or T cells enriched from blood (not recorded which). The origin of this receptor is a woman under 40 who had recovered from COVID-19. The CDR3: CASGLGWDTQYF. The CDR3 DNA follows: TGTGCCAGCGGACTAGGGTGGGATACGCAGTATTTT.